These 26 T cell receptor beta chains share one sample of origin, sequenced in a study of blood T cell repertoires in COVID-19. TCRdb's copy holds only in-frame clones and misses some; the assay was immunoSEQ multiplex PCR. The sample contains about 80,000 clones, over 70% of which appear only once. The sequenced sample consisted of peripheral blood. The origin of the receptors is an elderly man with acute or convalescent COVID-19.

This clone was seen just once. The chain links TRBV19 to TRBJ2-2; TRBD2 aligns across 11 bases. V dropped 8 bases and J dropped 6; count of bases not matched to a gene: 5. The CDR3 runs 14 residues. Germline loops: CDR1 LNHDA, CDR2 SQIVND (reference sequence). CDR3 nucleotide sequence: TGTGCCAGTCGGGGACTAGCGGAGTCCGGGGAGCTGTTTTTT. It yields the protein CASRGLAESGELFF.

The chain employs TRBV30 and TRBJ2-7, with D possibly being TRBD1 (6 bases). The germline CDR1 and CDR2 sequences are GTSNPN and SVGIG (reference sequence). The CDR3 is made up of 12 amino acids. V lost 0 bases to trimming and J lost 5 bases, with 8 bases between them. The CDR3 nucleotides read TGTGCCTGGAGTGTACAGGGAGACGAGCAGTACTTC. Amino acids: CAWSVQGDEQYF.

The gene calls are TRBV4-1 and TRBJ1-5, with a possible D match to TRBD1 (6 bases). CDR1 MGHRA and CDR2 YSYEKL come from the germline V gene. The CDR3 is 16 amino acids. Trimming pared 0 bases from V and 2 bases from J, leaving 11 bases between. The DNA for the CDR3 is TGCGCCAGCAGCCAAGAGTGGGCAGGGGGCAATCAGCCCCAGCATTTT. Amino acid sequence: CASSQEWAGGNQPQHF.

The V call is TRBV10-2, the J call TRBJ1-6; tentative D call: TRBD1 (5 bases). V was cut by 2 bases and J by 5 bases, with 10 bases left in between. Germline V lookup: CDR1 WSHSY, CDR2 SAAADI. The CDR3 runs to 15 residues. In DNA form, the CDR3 reads TGCGCCAGCAGTGAGAGGCGGGGGAATAATTCACCCCTCCACTTT. Protein product: CASSERRGNNSPLHF.

The chain is built from TRBV2 and TRBJ2-1; TRBD2 matches at 11 bases. The germline CDR1 and CDR2 sequences are SNHLY and FYNNEI. V lost 8 bases and J lost 5; bases outside the gene matches: 5. This CDR3 contains 14 residues. The CDR3 DNA is TGTGCCAGCTTGACTAGCGGGAAAGACAATGAGCAGTTCTTC. Translated, it gives CASLTSGKDNEQFF.

This chain joins TRBV3-1 (or the pseudogene TRBV3-2) and TRBJ1-1, with 8 bases that match TRBD1. The germline gives CDR1 LGHDT, CDR2 YNNKEL (reference sequence). V dropped 3 bases and J dropped 1; count of bases not matched to a gene: 4. There are 15 residues in the CDR3. Here the CDR3 DNA reads TGTGCCAGCAGCCACGGGGACAGGCGGAACACTGAAGCTTTCTTT. Protein: CASSHGDRRNTEAFF.

The V gene is TRBV2, the J gene TRBJ1-2; 8 nucleotides match TRBD1. There are 16 residues in the CDR3. The germline V gene encodes CDR1 SNHLY and CDR2 FYNNEI. With V trimmed by 2 bases and J by 7 bases, 12 bases remained unmatched. This chain's CDR3 is CASSETRGQDRVGYTF. CDR3 DNA: TGTGCCAGCAGTGAAACAAGGGGCCAGGACAGGGTTGGCTACACCTTC.

This clone was seen more than once but under ten times. This chain links TRBV6-6 with TRBJ1-2, with 8 bases matching TRBD1. The V gene end was trimmed by 4 bases and the J gene end by 3 bases; junction bases not matched to a gene: 1. Looked up from germline, CDR1 is MNHNY and CDR2 is SVGAGI (reference sequence). This CDR3 comprises 13 residues. In DNA form, the CDR3 reads TGTGCCAGCAGTTCGACAGGGGACTATGGCTACACCTTC. It encodes CASSSTGDYGYTF.

The rearrangement links TRBV7-9 to TRBJ1-1; D might be TRBD1 (6 bases). The CDR3 length is 14 residues. The V end was cut by 5 bases, the J end by 5 bases, with 15 bases between. Looked up from germline, CDR1 is SEHNR and CDR2 is FQNEAQ (reference sequence). In DNA form, the CDR3 reads TGTGCCAGCAGCGAGGGGACACTCAGGACTGAAGCTTTCTTT. Protein: CASSEGTLRTEAFF. Together with reference TRBV7-9 and TRBJ1-1, the CDR3 gives the full variable domain: DTGVSQNPRHKITKRGQNVTFRCDPISEHNRLYWYRQTLGQGPEFLTYFQNEAQLEKSRLLSDRFSAERPKGSFSTLEIQRTEQGDSAMYLCASSEGTLRTEAFFGQGTRLTVV.

The chain recombines TRBV5-5 with TRBJ1-1, with D unresolved. CDR3 length: 14 residues. CDR1 is SGHKS, CDR2 YYEKEE, per germline (reference sequence). Trimming took 2 bases from V and 1 from J, leaving 9 bases between them. The CDR3 DNA sequence: TGTGCCAGCAGCTTTTTACAGAAGAACACTGAAGCTTTCTTT. Protein sequence: CASSFLQKNTEAFF.

This clone was found a few times. The genes are TRBV30 and TRBJ1-2; D not resolved. Germline V gene sequence: CDR1 GTSNPN, CDR2 SVGIG (reference sequence). The CDR3 sequence is 14 residues long. Trimming shortened V by 0 bases and J by 8 bases, and 16 bases separated the two germline ends. CDR3 sequence reads: CAWSVPSRAGGYTF. CDR3 DNA: TGTGCCTGGAGTGTACCTTCCCGTGCGGGCGGCTACACCTTC.

The chain employs TRBV19 and TRBJ2-1; D is possibly TRBD1 (5 bases). Germline CDR1 and CDR2: LNHDA and SQIVND (reference sequence). Trimming removed 3 bases from V and 7 bases from J, with 13 bases in between. CDR3 length: 14 residues. DNA for the CDR3: TGTGCCAGTAGTATCGGCAGGGTGGGGAATGAGCAGTTCTTC. Translated: CASSIGRVGNEQFF.

The chain recombines TRBV11-2 with TRBJ2-6, with 7 bases lining up with TRBD1. After removal of 5 bases from V and 4 bases from J, the junction contained 8 bases not matched to a gene. CDR3 length: 16 amino acids. Germline V lookup: CDR1 SGHAT, CDR2 FQNNGV. The CDR3 DNA follows: TGTGCCAGCAGCCGGCGACAGGGAGCCGGGGCCAACGTCCTGACTTTC. It yields the protein CASSRRQGAGANVLTF.

V and J are TRBV9 and TRBJ1-4, with 7 nucleotides matching TRBD1. The V segment lost 4 bases and the J segment 3 bases; nucleotides outside the gene matches: 6. Germline lookup yields CDR1 SGDLS and CDR2 YYNGEE. There are 15 residues in the CDR3. Here the CDR3 reads CASSKGQAPNEKLFF. The CDR3, as DNA: TGTGCCAGCAGCAAAGGACAGGCCCCTAATGAAAAACTGTTTTTT.

The genes are TRBV3-1 (or the pseudogene TRBV3-2) and TRBJ2-3; TRBD2 agrees at 8 bases. This CDR3 is 14 amino acids long. V shed 7 bases and J 0 bases; nucleotides not matched to a gene: 3. Germline V gene lookup returns CDR1 LGHDT and CDR2 YNNKEL (reference sequence). The CDR3 DNA is TGTGCCAGCAACCAGCGGGGGAGCACAGATACGCAGTATTTT. Its protein product is CASNQRGSTDTQYF.

With respect to this clone: This same CDR3 is encoded by further DNA sequences in the sample. The CDR3 nucleotides are TGTGCCAGCAGCATGGGACAGCTGAACACTGAAGCTTTCTTT. Protein sequence: CASSMGQLNTEAFF. This chain uses TRBV11-2 with TRBJ1-1; 7 nucleotides line up with TRBD1. Germline assignment: CDR1 SGHAT and CDR2 FQNNGV. With V trimmed by 5 bases and J by 0 bases, 3 bases remained unmatched. This CDR3 comprises 14 residues.

The chain combines TRBV3-1 (or the pseudogene TRBV3-2) with TRBJ2-7; D is possibly TRBD2 (6 bases). CDR1 is LGHDT and CDR2 is YNNKEL in the germline V gene (reference sequence). Trimming stripped 8 bases from V and 5 bases from J, with 16 bases between. The CDR3 is 13 residues long. CDR3 loop: CASQTSVSHEQYF. CDR3 bases: TGTGCCAGCCAGACTAGTGTTTCCCACGAGCAGTACTTC.

The rearrangement uses TRBV7-2 and TRBJ1-1; 7 bases are a match to TRBD1. V shed 4 bases, J shed 1 base, and the junction held 6 bases outside the gene matches. The CDR3 is 15 residues long. Germline V gene data show CDR1 as SGHTA and CDR2 as FQGNSA. CDR3 sequence (DNA): TGTGCCAGCAGCTCCTTGACAGGGAGGAACACTGAAGCTTTCTTT. Translation: CASSSLTGRNTEAFF.

The chain has TRBV2 and TRBJ1-1; D call uncertain. This CDR3 is built from 13 residues. CDR1 and CDR2 (germline): SNHLY, FYNNEI. Trimming took off 7 bases at V and 0 bases at J, with 9 bases between the two ends. In DNA form, the CDR3 reads TGTGCCAGCATCGTATTTGTGAACACTGAAGCTTTCTTT. Protein: CASIVFVNTEAFF.

This clone was counted a single time. V and J are TRBV18 and TRBJ2-7; 9 bases fit TRBD2. The CDR3 consists of 15 residues. Germline CDR1 is KGHSH and CDR2 is LQKENI. Trimming cost V 6 bases and J 0 bases; bases outside gene matches: 6. Here the CDR3 reads CASSLSGGLSYEQYF. CDR3 DNA: TGTGCCAGCTCGCTAAGCGGGGGGCTCTCCTACGAGCAGTACTTC.

This chain uses TRBV11-1 with TRBJ2-1; a weak D match, TRBD2 (7 bases). Trimming pared 1 base from V and 2 bases from J, leaving 9 bases between. Germline lookup yields CDR1 SGHAT and CDR2 FQDESV (reference sequence). The CDR3 contains 15 residues. The DNA for the CDR3 is TGTGCCAGCAGCTTAGAGGGGGGGCCCTACAATGAGCAGTTCTTC. Translated: CASSLEGGPYNEQFF.

This clone was seen a handful of times. The gene calls are TRBV7-9 and TRBJ1-2, with a possible D match to TRBD1 (6 bases). The CDR3 is 13 amino acids. Germline V gene sequence: CDR1 SEHNR, CDR2 FQNEAQ (reference sequence). Trimming pared 5 bases from V and 7 bases from J, leaving 14 bases between. CDR3 residues: CASSPQGNGGYTF. For the CDR3, the DNA is TGTGCCAGCAGCCCGCAGGGGAACGGTGGCTACACCTTC.

This clone occurred a few times. This chain joins TRBV2 and TRBJ1-3; D remains ambiguous. The CDR3 consists of 12 residues. V was shortened by 6 bases and J by 0 bases, with 3 bases between the two germline ends. Germline-derived CDR1 and CDR2 are SNHLY and FYNNEI. The CDR3, as DNA: TGTGCCAGCAGAGCCTCTGGAAACACCATATATTTT. Its protein is CASRASGNTIYF.

This chain connects TRBV4-2 to TRBJ2-3, with 13 bases aligning to TRBD2. The CDR3 runs 16 residues. Germline assignment: CDR1 LGHNA and CDR2 YNFKEQ. J gave up 4 bases and V 4 bases, and 5 bases lay outside the gene matches. The CDR3: CASSPWTSGGADTQYF. The CDR3 coding sequence is TGTGCCAGCAGCCCTTGGACTAGCGGGGGAGCAGATACGCAGTATTTT.

The chain couples TRBV5-1 to TRBJ2-7; 9 bases line up with TRBD2. CDR3 length equals 16 residues. The V and J ends lost 4 bases and 0 bases, in that order; junction bases with no gene match: 8. CDR1 SGHRS and CDR2 YFSETQ come from the germline V gene. The CDR3: CASSRPSGGSSYEQYF. Here the CDR3 DNA reads TGCGCCAGCAGCCGGCCGAGCGGGGGGAGCTCCTACGAGCAGTACTTC.

CDR3: CASSEWGQYNEQFF. CDR3 in DNA: TGTGCCAGCAGTGAATGGGGCCAATACAATGAGCAGTTCTTC. This rearrangement joins TRBV2 to TRBJ2-1, with a possible D match to TRBD1 (5 bases). In germline, CDR1 is SNHLY, CDR2 FYNNEI. CDR3 size: 14 residues. V was cut by 2 bases and J by 4 bases, with 9 bases left in between.